This T cell receptor (beta chain) was captured by sequencing in a study of blood T cell repertoires in COVID-19. On the study more broadly: Sites in the United States, Italy and Spain provided acute and convalescent COVID-19 samples. T cells, B-cell-depleted T cells, or PBMCs supplied cDNA or gDNA.

Trimming removed 4 bases from V and 0 bases from J, with 8 bases in between. The CDR3 loop spans 14 amino acids. CDR1 and CDR2 (germline): MRHNA, SNTAGT. As handled by the study authors: Cell counts per sample came from amplifying reference gene primers. Generated by immunoSEQ multiplex PCR, the TCRdb table keeps only in-frame clones and is missing some. V, J and clone size are those of that table, while D and trimming were read from the DNA. The sample has fewer than 90,000 clones; about two thirds are singletons. This sequence originates from a woman older than 75 with acute or convalescent COVID-19. The source material was peripheral blood. V gene TRBV6-4 combines with J gene TRBJ2-3; maybe TRBD1 (6 bases). CDR3 nucleotides: TGTGCCAGCAGTGGAGGACAGAGCACAGATACGCAGTATTTT. Protein product: CASSGGQSTDTQYF.